This is a list of T cell receptor beta chains from one sample in a study of T cell responses to AZD1222 COVID-19 vaccine. Clones were read by immunoSEQ multiplex PCR, and TCRdb kept only the in-frame ones, dropping some. This sample yields more than 140,000 clones, of which about 90% are seen a single time; around 5.4% belongs to the top ten. Here the sequenced sample was peripheral blood, taken on day 0 of AZD1222 vaccination. These receptors all stem from an adult in good health. The CDR3 runs from the conserved cysteine through the conserved F or W. Each record gives: CDR3 DNA, CDR3 protein, J gene, D gene, V gene, clone size. A D gene is named only where the DNA matches it firmly. Only some rows state a clone size, as once, few, many or a class for expanded clones.

TGTGCCAGCAGCCTCCAGGACACTGAAGCTTTCTTT CASSLQDTEAFF TRBJ1-1 . TRBV28 .
TGTGCCAGCAGCTTGGGACTAGCGGGAGGAGATACGCAGTATTTT CASSLGLAGGDTQYF TRBJ2-3 TRBD2 TRBV5-4 .
TGCGCCAGCAGCCAAAAGGTTTGGGACTATGGCTACACCTTC CASSQKVWDYGYTF TRBJ1-2 . TRBV4-3 .
TGTGCCATCAGTGACGGCGGGTCAGAGCAGTTCTTC CAISDGGSEQFF TRBJ2-1 . TRBV10-3 once
TGTGCCAGCAGCGGGGAACGCAATCAGCCCCAGCATTTT CASSGERNQPQHF TRBJ1-5 . TRBV28 .
TGTGCCAGCAGTTCCGGGACCCTTCCTTACGAGCAGTACTTC CASSSGTLPYEQYF TRBJ2-7 . TRBV6-2/TRBV6-3 .
TGCACCAGCAGCCAAGATCGGAGGAAGCGGGAGGGAACAGATACGCAGTATTTT CTSSQDRRKREGTDTQYF TRBJ2-3 . TRBV1 .
TGTGCCAGCGGCCAGCCCTACAATGAGCAGTTCTTC CASGQPYNEQFF TRBJ2-1 . TRBV27 .
TGTGCCAGCAGCTTGTGGACTGGTGAAAAACTGTTTTTT CASSLWTGEKLFF TRBJ1-4 . TRBV5-6 .
TGTGCCAGCAGCTTGACCTACACAGATACGCAGTATTTT CASSLTYTDTQYF TRBJ2-3 . TRBV5-4 .
TGTGCCAGCTCATCGGGGTACCAAGAGACCCAGTACTTC CASSSGYQETQYF TRBJ2-5 . TRBV18 .
TGTGCCAGTAGATCAAGGACTAGCGGGAGAGACGGGGAGCTGTTTTTT CASRSRTSGRDGELFF TRBJ2-2 TRBD2 TRBV19 .
TGCGCCAGCAGCAAAGGACAGGGGGCCCACGATGAGCAGTTCTTC CASSKGQGAHDEQFF TRBJ2-1 TRBD1 TRBV5-1 .
TGTGCCACCAGTGATGGACAGAACTATGGCTACACCTTC CATSDGQNYGYTF TRBJ1-2 . TRBV24-1 .
TGCGCCAGCAGCCGTACAGGGCCGGACAAAAACATTCAGTACTTC CASSRTGPDKNIQYF TRBJ2-4 . TRBV5-1 .